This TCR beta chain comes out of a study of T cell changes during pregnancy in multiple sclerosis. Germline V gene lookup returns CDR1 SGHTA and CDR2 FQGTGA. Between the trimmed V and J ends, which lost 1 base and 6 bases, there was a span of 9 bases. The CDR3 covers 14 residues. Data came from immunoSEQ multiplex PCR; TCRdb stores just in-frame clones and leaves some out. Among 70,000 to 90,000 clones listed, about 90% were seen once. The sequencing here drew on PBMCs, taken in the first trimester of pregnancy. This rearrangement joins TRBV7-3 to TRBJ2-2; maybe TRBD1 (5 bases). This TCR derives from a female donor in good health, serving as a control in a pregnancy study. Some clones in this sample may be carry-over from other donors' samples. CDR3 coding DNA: TGTGCCAGCAGCTTAATAGGGGAACCCGGGGAGCTGTTTTTT. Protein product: CASSLIGEPGELFF.